One and the same sample provided the 7 T cell receptor beta chains below, sequenced in a study of blood T cell repertoires in COVID-19. TCRdb keeps only in-frame clones here, not all; method: immunoSEQ multiplex PCR. The data show tens of thousands of clones, roughly 78% seen once. Sequenced sample: peripheral blood. The receptors here all came from a man between 60 and 75 years old with acute or convalescent COVID-19.

The gene calls are TRBV5-5 and TRBJ1-2, with unresolved D. With 4 bases removed from V and 12 bases from J, the gap between germline ends came to 16 bases. The CDR3 is 12 amino acids. Per the germline V gene, CDR1 is SGHKS and CDR2 is YYEKEE (reference sequence). CDR3 loop: CASSLTRGDDTF. The CDR3 nucleotides read TGTGCCAGCAGCCTAACGCGGGGAGACGACACCTTC. The variable domain in full, completed from reference TRBV5-5 and TRBJ1-2, reads DAGVTQSPTHLIKTRGQQVTLRCSPISGHKSVSWYQQVLGQGPQFIFQYYEKEERGRGNFPDRFSARQFPNYSSELNVNALLLGDSALYLCASSLTRGDDTFGSGTRLTVV.

This clone occurred once. The chain has TRBV5-1 and TRBJ1-4; 9 bases map to TRBD1. J lost 8 bases, V lost 4 bases, and 12 bases had no gene match. This CDR3 has 16 amino acids. CDR1 and CDR2 from the germline V gene are SGHRS and YFSETQ. In DNA form, the CDR3 reads TGCGCCAGCAGCCTTGGTACAGGGGGCGTTGAGGAAAAACTGTTTTTT. Its protein product is CASSLGTGGVEEKLFF.

To note about this clone: The same CDR3 arises from other DNA sequences in this sample as well. V gene TRBV4-1 combines with J gene TRBJ1-5; TRBD1 is a possible D gene (6 bases). V was trimmed by 0 bases and J by 6 bases, leaving 12 bases between them. Germline CDR1 MGHRA, CDR2 YSYEKL. The length of the CDR3 is 15 residues. The CDR3 DNA sequence: TGCGCCAGCAGCCAAGATCCAAGGGGGAGTCAGCCCCAGCATTTT. Amino acids: CASSQDPRGSQPQHF.

This chain joins TRBV7-2 and TRBJ1-4, with 9 bases aligning to TRBD1. The length of the CDR3 is 15 residues. The V and J ends lost 4 bases and 8 bases, in that order; junction bases with no gene match: 8. Germline V gene sequence: CDR1 SGHTA, CDR2 FQGNSA. The CDR3 region has the DNA TGTGCCAGCAGCTCAACAGGGGGCGCTCGGGAAAAACTGTTTTTT. This sequence encodes CASSSTGGAREKLFF.

V usage is TRBV18 and J usage is TRBJ1-4; TRBD1 matches 10 bases. The CDR3 length is 16 residues. Germline V lookup: CDR1 KGHSH, CDR2 LQKENI. J lost 2 bases, V lost 3 bases, and 3 bases had no gene match. CDR3 in DNA: TGTGCCAGCTCACCGGGACAGGGGACCACTAATGAAAAACTGTTTTTT. This encodes CASSPGQGTTNEKLFF.

The J gene is TRBJ1-6, the V gene TRBV7-9, with a weak D call TRBD1 (5 bases). This CDR3 region has 12 residues. The germline V gene has CDR1 SEHNR and CDR2 FQNEAQ (reference sequence). Trimming removed 10 bases at V and 7 bases at J, with 11 bases between. CDR3 loop: CATNRGNSPLHF. The CDR3 nucleotides are TGTGCCACCAACCGGGGGAATTCACCCCTCCACTTT. The complete variable domain, with remaining parts taken from reference TRBV7-9 and TRBJ1-6, reads DTGVSQNPRHKITKRGQNVTFRCDPISEHNRLYWYRQTLGQGPEFLTYFQNEAQLEKSRLLSDRFSAERPKGSFSTLEIQRTEQGDSAMYLCATNRGNSPLHFGNGTRLTVT.

This chain uses TRBV10-1 with TRBJ2-3; 8 bases agree with TRBD1. The germline gives CDR1 WNHNN, CDR2 SYGVQD (reference sequence). This CDR3 is built from 13 residues. Losses at the gene ends were 5 bases for V and 8 bases for J; bases not matched to a gene: 6. Written as DNA, the CDR3 is TGCGCCAGCAGTTCGCAGGGGGCTGGTACGCAGTATTTT. Translated: CASSSQGAGTQYF.